This entry concerns a single T cell receptor (beta chain). Its antigen is unidentified. The entry originates in a study of cytomegalovirus exposure and HLA in healthy donors. Findings of the study overall: With later analysis, a missense DCLRE1C variant became linked to TCR beta V- and J-gene trimming. Indistinguishable V segments, including TRBV6-2 and TRBV6-3, were excluded.

In the PCR, 60 Vbeta and 13 Jbeta primers were used. Profiled with immunoSEQ multiplex PCR; TCRdb holds only in-frame clones, not every one. The profile shows around 200,000 clones, around 83% of them singletons. CDR1 is LNHNV and CDR2 is YYDKDF in the germline V gene (reference sequence). The length of the CDR3 is 17 residues. Unmatched junction bases numbered 5, after V lost 0 bases and J lost 0 bases. The origin of this receptor is a man between 45 and 60 years old in good health and CMV-seronegative. The J gene is TRBJ2-3, the V gene TRBV15, with 8 bases identical to TRBD2. The material sequenced was PBMCs. CDR3 nucleotide sequence: TGTGCCACCAGCAGAGATAATAGCGGGGCTAGCACAGATACGCAGTATTTT. This gives the protein CATSRDNSGASTDTQYF.